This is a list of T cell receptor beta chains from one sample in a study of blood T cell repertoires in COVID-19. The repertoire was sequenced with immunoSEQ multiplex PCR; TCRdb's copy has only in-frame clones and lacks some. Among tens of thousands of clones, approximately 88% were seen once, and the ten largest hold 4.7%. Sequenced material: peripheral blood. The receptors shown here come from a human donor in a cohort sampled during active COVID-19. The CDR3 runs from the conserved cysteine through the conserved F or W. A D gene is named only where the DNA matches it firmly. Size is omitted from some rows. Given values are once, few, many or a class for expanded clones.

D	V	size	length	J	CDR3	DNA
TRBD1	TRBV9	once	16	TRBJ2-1	CASSASGTGIYGEQFF	TGTGCCAGCAGCGCCTCCGGGACAGGGATCTACGGTGAGCAGTTCTTC
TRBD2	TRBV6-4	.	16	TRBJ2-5	CASSESSGRVQETQYF	TGTGCCAGCAGTGAATCTAGCGGGAGGGTACAAGAGACCCAGTACTTC
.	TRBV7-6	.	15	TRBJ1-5	CASSPDPGGNQPQHF	TGTGCCAGCAGCCCAGACCCGGGGGGCAATCAGCCCCAGCATTTT
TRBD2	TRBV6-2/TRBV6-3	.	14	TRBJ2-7	CASSLLGGAYEQYF	TGTGCCAGCAGTCTCCTCGGGGGGGCCTACGAGCAGTACTTC
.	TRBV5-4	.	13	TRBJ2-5	CASSYGTWETQYF	TGTGCCAGCAGCTACGGGACTTGGGAGACCCAGTACTTC
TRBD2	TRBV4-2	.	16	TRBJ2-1	CASSPHWREGYNEQFF	TGTGCCAGCAGCCCTCACTGGCGGGAGGGCTACAATGAGCAGTTCTTC
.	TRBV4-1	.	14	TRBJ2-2	CASSPRQVPGELFF	TGCGCCAGCAGCCCACGACAGGTACCCGGGGAGCTGTTTTTT
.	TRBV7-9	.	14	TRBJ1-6	CASSVHGEGSPLHF	TGTGCCAGCAGCGTCCACGGGGAGGGCTCACCCCTCCACTTT
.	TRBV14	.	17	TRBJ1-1	CASSQEQSYQGNTEAFF	TGTGCCAGCAGCCAAGAACAGTCATATCAGGGGAACACTGAAGCTTTCTTT
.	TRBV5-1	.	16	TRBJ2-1	CASSLAGQQTYNEQFF	TGCGCCAGCAGCTTGGCTGGGCAGCAAACCTACAATGAGCAGTTCTTC
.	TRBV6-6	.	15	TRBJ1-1	CASSYSEGVDPEAFF	TGTGCCAGCAGTTACTCAGAGGGGGTGGACCCTGAAGCTTTCTTT
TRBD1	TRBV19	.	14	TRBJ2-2	CASRDRGSPGELFF	TGTGCCAGTAGGGACAGGGGATCCCCCGGGGAGCTGTTTTTT
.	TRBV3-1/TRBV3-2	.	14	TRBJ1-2	CASSQGGGPGGYTF	TGTGCCAGCAGCCAAGGGGGGGGTCCCGGTGGCTACACCTTC
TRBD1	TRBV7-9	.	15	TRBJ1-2	CASSFRTGKDYGYTF	TGTGCCAGCAGCTTTCGGACAGGGAAGGACTATGGCTACACCTTC
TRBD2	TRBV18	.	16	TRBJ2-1	CASSPPGTSGGNEQFF	TGTGCCAGCTCACCACCTGGGACTAGCGGGGGCAATGAGCAGTTCTTC
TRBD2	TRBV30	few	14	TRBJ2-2	CAWAAGPGTGELFF	TGTGCCTGGGCAGCGGGACCTGGAACCGGGGAGCTGTTTTTT
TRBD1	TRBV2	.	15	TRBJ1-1	CASTGQGAGNTEAFF	TGTGCCAGCACTGGACAGGGCGCAGGGAACACTGAAGCTTTCTTT
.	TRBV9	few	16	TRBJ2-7	CASSVGQDPHSYEQYF	TGTGCCAGCAGCGTAGGACAGGACCCCCACTCCTACGAGCAGTACTTC
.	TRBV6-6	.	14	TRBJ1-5	CASSSSRRGQPQHF	TGTGCCAGCAGTTCGTCGCGAAGGGGCCAGCCCCAGCATTTT
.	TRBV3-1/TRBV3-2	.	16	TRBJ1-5	CASSPGRAGGNQPQHF	TGTGCCAGCAGCCCGGGGAGGGCAGGCGGCAATCAGCCCCAGCATTTT
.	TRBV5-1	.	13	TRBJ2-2	CASSLAQTGELFF	TGCGCCAGCAGCTTGGCGCAGACAGGGGAGCTGTTTTTT
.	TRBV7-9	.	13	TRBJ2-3	CASSSSGGDTQYF	TGTGCCAGCAGCTCCTCAGGAGGAGATACGCAGTATTTT
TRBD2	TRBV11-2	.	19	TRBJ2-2	CASSRRGQGLAGEVGELFF	TGTGCCAGCAGCCGTAGGGGACAGGGACTAGCGGGAGAGGTTGGGGAGCTGTTTTTT
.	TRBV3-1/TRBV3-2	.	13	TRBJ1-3	CASSQGSEFPIYF	TGTGCCAGCAGCCAAGGTTCCGAGTTCCCCATATATTTT
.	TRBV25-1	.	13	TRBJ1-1	CASRFQGRGEAFF	TGTGCCAGCCGGTTCCAGGGAAGGGGTGAAGCTTTCTTT
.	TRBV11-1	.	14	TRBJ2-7	CASSLFRGSYEQYF	TGTGCCAGCAGCTTATTCAGGGGCTCCTACGAGCAGTACTTC
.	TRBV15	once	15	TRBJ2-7	CATSRDPGLGYEQYF	TGTGCCACCAGCAGAGATCCGGGACTCGGCTACGAGCAGTACTTC
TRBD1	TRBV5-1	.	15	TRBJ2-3	CASSLEGASTDTQYF	TGCGCCAGCAGCTTGGAGGGGGCAAGCACAGATACGCAGTATTTT
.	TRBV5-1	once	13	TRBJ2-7	CASSSGVGYEQYF	TGCGCCAGCAGCTCCGGGGTAGGCTACGAGCAGTACTTC
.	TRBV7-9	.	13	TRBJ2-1	CASSPRLYNEQFF	TGTGCCAGCAGCCCTAGACTATACAATGAGCAGTTCTTC
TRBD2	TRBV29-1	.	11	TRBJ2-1	CSAQTSYEQFF	TGCAGCGCTCAGACTAGCTATGAGCAGTTCTTC
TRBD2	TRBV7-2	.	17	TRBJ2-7	CASSLLSTSGPTYEQYF	TGTGCCAGCAGCTTATTGTCGACTAGCGGACCAACCTACGAGCAGTACTTC
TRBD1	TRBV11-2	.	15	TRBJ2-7	CASSLGPGGSYEQYF	TGTGCCAGCAGCTTAGGCCCAGGGGGTTCCTACGAGCAGTACTTC
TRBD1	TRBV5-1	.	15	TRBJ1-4	CASSLRTGVNEKLFF	TGCGCCAGCAGCTTGAGGACAGGGGTTAATGAAAAACTGTTTTTT
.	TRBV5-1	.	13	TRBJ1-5	CASSLGASQPQHF	TGCGCCAGCAGCTTGGGGGCCTCTCAGCCCCAGCATTTT
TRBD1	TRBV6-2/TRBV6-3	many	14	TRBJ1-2	CASSLGQGAYGYTF	TGTGCCAGCAGCCTCGGACAGGGGGCCTATGGCTACACCTTC
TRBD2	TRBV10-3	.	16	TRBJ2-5	CAISGGEREGRETQYF	TGTGCCATCAGTGGGGGGGAGCGGGAGGGCCGAGAGACCCAGTACTTC